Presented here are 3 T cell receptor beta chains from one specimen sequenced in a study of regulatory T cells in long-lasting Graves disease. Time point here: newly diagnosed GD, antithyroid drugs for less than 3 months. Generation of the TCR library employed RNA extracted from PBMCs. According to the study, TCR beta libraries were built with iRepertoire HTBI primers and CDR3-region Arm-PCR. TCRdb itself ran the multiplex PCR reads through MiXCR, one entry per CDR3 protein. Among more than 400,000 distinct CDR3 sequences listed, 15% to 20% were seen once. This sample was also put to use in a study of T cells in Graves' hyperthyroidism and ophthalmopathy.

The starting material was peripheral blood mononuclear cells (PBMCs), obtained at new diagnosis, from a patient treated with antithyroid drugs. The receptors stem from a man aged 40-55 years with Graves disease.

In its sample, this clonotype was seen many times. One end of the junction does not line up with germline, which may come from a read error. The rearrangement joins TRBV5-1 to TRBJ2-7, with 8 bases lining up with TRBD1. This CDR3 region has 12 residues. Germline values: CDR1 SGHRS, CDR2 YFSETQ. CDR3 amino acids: CASSLTGDEQYF. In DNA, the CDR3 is TGTGCCAGCAGTCTGACAGGGGATGAGCAGTACTTC.

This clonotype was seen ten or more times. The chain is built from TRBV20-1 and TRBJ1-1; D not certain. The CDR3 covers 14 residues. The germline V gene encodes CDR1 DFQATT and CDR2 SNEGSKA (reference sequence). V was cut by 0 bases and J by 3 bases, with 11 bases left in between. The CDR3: CSAREPSGYTEAFF. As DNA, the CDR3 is TGCAGTGCTAGAGAGCCCTCGGGGTACACTGAAGCTTTCTTT.

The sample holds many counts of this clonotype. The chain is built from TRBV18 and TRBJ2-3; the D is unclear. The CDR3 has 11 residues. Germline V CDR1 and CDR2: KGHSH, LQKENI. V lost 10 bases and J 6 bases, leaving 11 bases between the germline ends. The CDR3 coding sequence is TGTGCCATCAAGGTGGCGGATACGCAGTATTTT. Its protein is CAIKVADTQYF.